This TCR beta chain was profiled in a study of metastatic and nonmetastatic thyroid tumors. Per the germline V gene, CDR1 is MNHEY and CDR2 is SVGAGI. V lost 2 bases and J lost 6, with 14 bases in between. The CDR3 totals 15 residues. This clone was detected ten times or more. Authors' methods: The study took CDR3 differences across clinicopathological groups and made a distant-metastasis classifier for papillary thyroid cancer from them. TCRdb re-analyzed the PCR reads through MiXCR. TCRdb, rather than the study authors, made the V and J calls. The sample yields approximately 24,000 clones, around 23% seen once. Until they underwent thyroid surgery, no patient had received any treatment.

The V and J genes are TRBV6-5 and TRBJ2-1; tentatively, D is TRBD2 (6 bases). Material for sequencing was blood. The clonotype originates from a male donor with papillary thyroid cancer or a benign thyroid nodule (not recorded which). Some clones in this sample may be carry-over from other donors' samples. The DNA of the CDR3 is TGTGCCAGCAGTTACGGGCAGGGAGGAATCAATGAGCAGTTCTTC. Its protein is CASSYGQGGINEQFF.